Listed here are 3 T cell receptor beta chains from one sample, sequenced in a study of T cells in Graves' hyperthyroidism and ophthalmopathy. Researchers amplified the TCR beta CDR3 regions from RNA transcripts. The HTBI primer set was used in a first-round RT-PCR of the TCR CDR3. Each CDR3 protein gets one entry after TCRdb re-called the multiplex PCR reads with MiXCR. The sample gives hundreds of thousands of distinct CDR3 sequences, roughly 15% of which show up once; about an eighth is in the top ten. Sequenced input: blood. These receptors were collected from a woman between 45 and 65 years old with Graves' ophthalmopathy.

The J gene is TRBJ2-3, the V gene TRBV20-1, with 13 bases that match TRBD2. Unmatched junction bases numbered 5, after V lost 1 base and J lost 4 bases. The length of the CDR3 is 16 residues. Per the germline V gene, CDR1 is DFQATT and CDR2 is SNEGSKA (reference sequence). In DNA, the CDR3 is TGCAGTGCTAGAGGAAGACTAGCGGGAGGAGCAGATACGCAGTATTTT. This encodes CSARGRLAGGADTQYF.

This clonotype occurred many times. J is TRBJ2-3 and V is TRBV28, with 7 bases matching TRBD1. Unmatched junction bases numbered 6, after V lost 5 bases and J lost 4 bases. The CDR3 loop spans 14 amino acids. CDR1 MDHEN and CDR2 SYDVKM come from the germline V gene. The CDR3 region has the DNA TGTGCCAGCAGTCCTGGACAGGCTCCAGATACGCAGTATTTT. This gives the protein CASSPGQAPDTQYF.

The CDR3 reads CASSQEVGAAFF. The CDR3 DNA reads TGTGCCAGCAGCCAAGAGGTGGGTGCGGCTTTCTTT. The gene calls are TRBV4-2 and TRBJ1-1; D ambiguous. The CDR3 spans 12 residues. Germline CDR1 and CDR2: LGHNA and YNFKEQ. V lost 0 bases and J lost 11, with 10 bases in between.